What follows is one T cell receptor beta chain and its context. This clonotype was counted at least ten times. Its recognized antigen is unknown. One base away there is no much larger clone; base qualities are not given. These data are taken from a study of T-cell reconstitution after alpha-beta-depleted transplantation in children (TCRdb year 2016). As for the study more broadly: Using TCR repertoire profiling, the study followed T-cell immune reconstitution in a quantitative way in children after TCRalphabeta/CD19-depleted allogeneic hematopoietic cell transplantation.

The treatment or condition label on this specimen signifies: allogeneic hematopoietic cell transplantation with graft depleted of TCRalphabeta T cells and CD19 B cells. The children who served as transplant recipients had been given grafts of TCRalphabeta/CD19-depleted allogeneic hematopoietic cells. The germline V end is reduced by 4 bases and the J end by 2 bases; junction bases left unmatched: 1. CDR1 and CDR2 are drawn from the germline V gene: MDHEN, SYDVKM. The CDR3, from cysteine to phenylalanine, totals 13 residues. The entry retains the CDR3 DNA only, 39 bases that are in frame from base 1. General findings and caveats noted by the study authors: In some patients, the high TCRbeta diversity seen at day 60 was put down to recipient T cells and intrathymic progenitors that had survived conditioning. About two months after transplant, the apparently early recovery of alphabetaT-cell counts reportedly depended on just several hundred clones that had expanded rapidly and came from non-depleted graft cells. Hyperexpanded clone frequencies declined over subsequent months; after one year, T-cell counts and TCRbeta diversity were mostly attributed to newly produced T cells.

Library prep was done by PCR. This sample was sequenced with an Illumina HiSeq 2500. TCR libraries were prepared with molecular barcoding, using unique molecular identifiers to normalize TCRbeta repertoire quantification. TCRdb trimmed the raw reads at Q25, called clones with MiXCR and kept productive beta chains. Entries are consolidated by CDR3 protein sequence, retaining the most common genes and DNA. Across this sample there are about 300,000 distinct CDR3 sequences, with approximately 7.3% seen only once. Of the sample, 9.1% falls within the top ten clones. Here the chain combines TRBV28 and TRBJ2-5, with 7 bases in between that match TRBD2. This specimen consisted of peripheral blood, obtained 360 days after TCRalphabeta/CD19-depleted stem cell transplant. This clonotype originated in a female patient aged 2-10 years who had a stem cell transplant for Fanconi anemia, so the T cells may come from the graft donor. The CDR3 has the sequence CASSSGGQETQYF. At the DNA level, the sequence is TGTGCCAGCAGTTCCGGGGGGCAAGAGACCCAGTACTTC.